This T cell receptor (beta chain) is from a study of beta chain features in type 1 diabetes. Study-wide points: VDJ junctions from type 1 diabetes patients carried fewer insertions and larger deletions.

CDR3 length: 16 amino acids. J gave up 1 base and V 3 bases, and 6 bases lay outside the gene matches. Germline-derived CDR1 and CDR2 are KGHSH and LQKENI. This clone turned up a few times. Its antigen is currently unknown. cDNA synthesis used the whole RNA isolate, giving expressed TCRB sequences. Assay used: immunoSEQ multiplex PCR; TCRdb lists only in-frame clones, some missing. The repertoire holds 300,000 to 450,000 clones, with around 12% as singletons. The V gene is TRBV18, the J gene TRBJ2-5, with 9 bases fitting TRBD2. The receptor comes from a man between 18 and 35 years old in good health. The sequenced sample was naive CD4+ T cells from blood. Here the CDR3 reads CASSPLGLASQETQYF. In DNA form, the CDR3 reads TGTGCCAGCTCACCCCTAGGACTAGCGAGCCAAGAGACCCAGTACTTC.